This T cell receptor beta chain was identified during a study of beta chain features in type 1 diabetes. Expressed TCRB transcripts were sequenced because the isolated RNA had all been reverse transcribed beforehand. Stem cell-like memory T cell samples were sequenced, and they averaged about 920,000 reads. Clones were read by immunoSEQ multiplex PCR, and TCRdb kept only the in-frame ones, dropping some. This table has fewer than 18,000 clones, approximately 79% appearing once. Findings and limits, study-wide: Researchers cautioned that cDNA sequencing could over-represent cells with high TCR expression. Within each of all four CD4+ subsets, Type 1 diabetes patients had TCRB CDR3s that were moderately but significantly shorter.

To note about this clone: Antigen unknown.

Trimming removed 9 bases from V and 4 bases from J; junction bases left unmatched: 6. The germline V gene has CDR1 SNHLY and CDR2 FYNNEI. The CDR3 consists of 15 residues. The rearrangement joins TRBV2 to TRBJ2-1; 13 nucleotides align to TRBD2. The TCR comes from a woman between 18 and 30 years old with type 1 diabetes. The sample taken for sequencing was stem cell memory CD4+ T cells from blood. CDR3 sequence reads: CASTGTSGTYNEQFF. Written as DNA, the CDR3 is TGTGCCAGTACCGGGACTAGCGGGACTTACAATGAGCAGTTCTTC.